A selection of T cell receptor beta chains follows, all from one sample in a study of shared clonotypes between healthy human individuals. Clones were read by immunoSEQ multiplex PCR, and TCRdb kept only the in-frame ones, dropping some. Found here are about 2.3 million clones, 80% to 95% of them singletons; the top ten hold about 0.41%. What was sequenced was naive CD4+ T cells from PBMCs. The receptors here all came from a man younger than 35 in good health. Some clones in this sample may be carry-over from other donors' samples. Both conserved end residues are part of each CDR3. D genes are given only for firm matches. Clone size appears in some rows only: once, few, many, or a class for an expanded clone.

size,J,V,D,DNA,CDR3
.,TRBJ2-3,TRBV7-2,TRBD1,TGTGCCAGCAGACGGACAGGGGCAGATACGCAGTATTTT,CASRRTGADTQYF
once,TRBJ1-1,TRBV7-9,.,TGTGCCAGCAGAGGTCAAGGCGGGCCGAACACTGAAGCTTTCTTT,CASRGQGGPNTEAFF
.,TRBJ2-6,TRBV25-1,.,TGTGCCACCACCACCGGGGGCGCCGGGGCCAACGTCCTGACTTTC,CATTTGGAGANVLTF
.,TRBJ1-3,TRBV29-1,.,TGCAGCACCAACTCTGGAAACACCATATATTTT,CSTNSGNTIYF
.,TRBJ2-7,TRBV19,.,TGTGCCAGTAGTATCAAGGCCGCAGGGAGCCTGCCTTACGAGCAGTACTTC,CASSIKAAGSLPYEQYF
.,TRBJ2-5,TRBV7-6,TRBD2,TGTGCCAGCAGCTTAAGGGAGGGACACCAAGAGACCCAGTACTTC,CASSLREGHQETQYF
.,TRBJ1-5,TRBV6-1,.,TGTGCCAGCCTTTCCCGGGACACTCTAGTTCAGCCCCAGCATTTT,CASLSRDTLVQPQHF
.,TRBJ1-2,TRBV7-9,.,TGTGCCAGCAGCTCCCTCAGACCTGGCTACACCTTC,CASSSLRPGYTF
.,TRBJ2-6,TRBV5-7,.,TGTGCCAGCAGCTTGGGGCGCTCTGGGGCCAACGTCCTGACTTTC,CASSLGRSGANVLTF
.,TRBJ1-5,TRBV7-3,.,TGTGCCAGCAGCTTAGCAACAGGTCAGCCCCAGCATTTT,CASSLATGQPQHF
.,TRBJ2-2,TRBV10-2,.,TGCGCCAGCAGGTCCTGGGGAACAGTCGGCGGGGAGCTGTTTTTT,CASRSWGTVGGELFF
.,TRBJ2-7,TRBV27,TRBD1,TGTGCCAGCAGTGGCGGGACAGGCTACGAGCAGTACTTC,CASSGGTGYEQYF
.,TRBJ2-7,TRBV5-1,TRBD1,TGCGCCAGCAGCCCGGGACAGGGGTCCATCGGCGAGCAGTACTTC,CASSPGQGSIGEQYF
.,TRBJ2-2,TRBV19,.,TGTGCCAGTAGTTCGGGGCGCCTAACGAACACCGGGGAGCTGTTTTTT,CASSSGRLTNTGELFF
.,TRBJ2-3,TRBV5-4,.,TGTGCCAGCAGCTTGAAACAGGGAAGCACAGATACGCAGTATTTT,CASSLKQGSTDTQYF
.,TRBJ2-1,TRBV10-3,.,TGTGCCATTATGGGGGTTCTCTACAATGAGCAGTTCTTC,CAIMGVLYNEQFF
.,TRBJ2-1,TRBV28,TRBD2,TGTGCCAGCGTCCGGACACCCTGGGGGGGTGAGCAGTTCTTC,CASVRTPWGGEQFF
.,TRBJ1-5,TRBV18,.,TGTGCCAGCTCACCACTTTCGCCTGATAGCAATCAGCCCCAGCATTTT,CASSPLSPDSNQPQHF
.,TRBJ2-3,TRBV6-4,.,TGTGCCACCAAGAACCCGAGCACAGATACGCAGTATTTT,CATKNPSTDTQYF
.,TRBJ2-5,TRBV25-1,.,TGTGCCAGCAGTGAGCAAGGCCGAGAGACCCAGTACTTC,CASSEQGRETQYF
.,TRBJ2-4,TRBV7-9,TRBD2,TGTGCCAGCTCCCCATGGGGGGAGGGCAAAAACATTCAGTACTTC,CASSPWGEGKNIQYF
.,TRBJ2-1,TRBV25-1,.,TGTGCCAGCAGTGATACGACGGTCTCCTACAATGAGCAGTTCTTC,CASSDTTVSYNEQFF
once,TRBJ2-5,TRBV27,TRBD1,TGTGCCAGCAGCAAATATGGACAGGGGGCGCCCCAAGAGACCCAGTACTTC,CASSKYGQGAPQETQYF
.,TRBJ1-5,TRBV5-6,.,TGTGCCAGCAGCTTGTATGGGGTATCGGGCAATCAGCCCCAGCATTTT,CASSLYGVSGNQPQHF
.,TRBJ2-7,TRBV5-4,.,TGTGCCAGCAGCGCTGGCGGCTTCTACGAGCAGTACTTC,CASSAGGFYEQYF
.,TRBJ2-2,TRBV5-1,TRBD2,TGCGCCAGCAGCTCACTAGCGGGAGGGCCCCCCACCGGGGAGCTGTTTTTT,CASSSLAGGPPTGELFF
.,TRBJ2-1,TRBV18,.,TGTGCCAGCTCACCTCCTGGGGCGCCCAGCTCCTACAATGAGCAGTTCTTC,CASSPPGAPSSYNEQFF
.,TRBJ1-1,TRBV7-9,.,TGTGCCAGCAGCGTCAACAGGGCCAACACTGAAGCTTTCTTT,CASSVNRANTEAFF
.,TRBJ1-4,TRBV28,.,TGTGCCAGCAGGTACAGGGTGAATGAAAAACTGTTTTTT,CASRYRVNEKLFF
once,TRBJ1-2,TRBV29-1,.,TGCAGCGTTCGACCCGATCGACTAGCGGGCTATGGCTACACCTTC,CSVRPDRLAGYGYTF
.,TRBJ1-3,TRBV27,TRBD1,TGTGCCAGTGCACAGGGGTCCTCTGGAAACACCATATATTTT,CASAQGSSGNTIYF
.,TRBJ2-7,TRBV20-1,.,TGCAGTGCTAGCGTAGACCACCAGTACTTC,CSASVDHQYF
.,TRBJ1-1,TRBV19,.,TGTGCCAGTAGTATAACGGGGGGGAAGAACACTGAAGCTTTCTTT,CASSITGGKNTEAFF
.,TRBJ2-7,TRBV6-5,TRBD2,TGTGCCAGCAGTTACTCTCAGCGGGAGAGCCCCTACGAGCAGTACTTC,CASSYSQRESPYEQYF